This record concerns one T cell receptor beta chain sequence. Its antigen is not identified. The data are from a study of graft-versus-host responses after intestinal transplantation. The overall study: Anti-thymocyte globulin induction preceded approximately three years of tacrolimus and steroid maintenance in all recipients. Findings and caveats of the study: Early post-transplant HvG declines tracked with peak circulating GvH clone levels. GvH clones occurred in recipient marrow; some first appeared in ileum or blood.

TCRdb keeps only in-frame clones here, not all; method: immunoSEQ multiplex PCR. The sample consists of 85,000 to 100,000 clones, around 93% of them appearing once. Germline loops: CDR1 MNHNS, CDR2 SASEGT. After removal of 3 bases from V and 3 bases from J, the junction contained 8 bases not matched to a gene. The CDR3 contains 17 residues. The material was unstimulated CD8+ T cells sorted from spleen or lymph node cells, obtained before intestinal transplant. The chain joins TRBV6-1 to TRBJ1-5; 10 bases agree with TRBD1. The receptor's source is a human donor who received an intestinal transplant. The CDR3 region has the DNA TGTGCCAGCAGTGAGACAGGGGGCGGGTTCCACAATCAGCCCCAGCATTTT. It encodes CASSETGGGFHNQPQHF.